The 2 T cell receptor beta chains below were found in one sample sequenced in a study of T-cell reconstitution after alpha-beta-depleted transplantation in children. Using unique molecular identifiers, the investigators prepared the TCRbeta library. MiXCR, applied by TCRdb to the PCR reads, yields one record per CDR3 protein. The sample includes 600,000 or so distinct CDR3 sequences, roughly 24% seen only once; the top ten take roughly 14%. The sequencing used PBMCs, mostly from graft donor cells, collected 360 days after TCRalphabeta/CD19-depleted stem cell transplant. Receptors were obtained from a boy younger than two who had a stem cell transplant for acute myeloid leukemia, so the T cells may come from the graft donor.

This chain connects TRBV7-2 to TRBJ1-2, with 7 bases identical to TRBD1. Germline V gene sequence: CDR1 SGHTA, CDR2 FQGNSA. V trimming: 5 bases; J trimming: 1 base; junction bases outside the gene matches: 13. The CDR3 covers 17 residues. The CDR3, as DNA: TGTGCCAGCAGCACGCCCGGGGAGGGGGCGCTTAACTATGGCTACACCTTC. This sequence encodes CASSTPGEGALNYGYTF.

The chain uses TRBV18 and TRBJ2-5; 9 bases are a match to TRBD1. The germline CDR1 and CDR2 sequences are KGHSH and LQKENI. The CDR3 consists of 17 residues. V lost 2 bases and J lost 4; bases outside the gene matches: 11. CDR3 sequence (DNA): TGTGCCAGCTCACCAAGGCTGCCGGGACAGGGAGGAGAGACCCAGTACTTC. Protein sequence: CASSPRLPGQGGETQYF.